These 32 T cell receptor beta chains came from one sample sequenced in a study of cytomegalovirus exposure and HLA in healthy donors. In the PCR, 60 Vbeta and 13 Jbeta primers were used. Clones were sequenced by immunoSEQ multiplex PCR, and TCRdb holds only the in-frame ones, with some missing. The sample's table shows approximately 140,000 clones. The sample consisted of PBMCs. All receptors derive from a woman in her fifties or sixties in good health and CMV-seronegative.

The V gene is TRBV7-9, the J gene TRBJ2-1, with TRBD1 identical over 12 bases. The CDR3 sequence is 16 residues long. V was pared by 0 bases and J by 7 bases, with 4 bases of the junction left unmatched. CDR1 is SEHNR and CDR2 is FQNEAQ in the germline V gene (reference sequence). CDR3 sequence: CASSLAGTGGENEQFF. The CDR3 DNA reads TGTGCCAGCAGCTTAGCGGGGACAGGGGGCGAGAATGAGCAGTTCTTC. Variable domain in full (rest from reference TRBV7-9 and TRBJ2-1): DTGVSQNPRHKITKRGQNVTFRCDPISEHNRLYWYRQTLGQGPEFLTYFQNEAQLEKSRLLSDRFSAERPKGSFSTLEIQRTEQGDSAMYLCASSLAGTGGENEQFFGPGTRLTVL.

Comments on this clone: One end of the junction is discordant with germline, which a read error may explain. CDR3 protein: CASSYSTGSSDNEQFF. The CDR3 nucleotides read TGTGCCAGCAGTTACTCAACCGGGAGCTCCGACAATGAGCAGTTCTTC. The chain uses TRBV6-5 and TRBJ2-1, with a possible D match to TRBD2 (6 bases). Germline assignment: CDR1 MNHEY and CDR2 SVGAGI. This CDR3 has 16 residues.

The chain uses TRBV15 and TRBJ1-2; D not resolved. Germline V gene sequence: CDR1 LNHNV, CDR2 YYDKDF (reference sequence). The CDR3 is 12 residues long. V was shortened by 3 bases and J by 3 bases, with 5 bases between the two germline ends. The CDR3 region is CATSREDYGYTF. In nucleotides, the CDR3 is TGTGCCACCAGCAGGGAGGACTATGGCTACACCTTC.

As DNA, the CDR3 is TGTGCCAGCTCAGGACAGGGGGCCCATGGCTACACCTTC. As protein: CASSGQGAHGYTF. The J gene is TRBJ1-2, the V gene TRBV18; TRBD1 matches 11 bases. With V trimmed by 5 bases and J by 6 bases, 2 bases remained unmatched. The CDR3 has 13 amino acids. CDR1 is KGHSH and CDR2 is LQKENI in the germline V gene. Supplemented by reference TRBV18 and TRBJ1-2, the full variable domain reads NAGVMQNPRHLVRRRGQEARLRCSPMKGHSHVYWYRQLPEEGLKFMVYLQKENIIDESGMPKERFSAEFPKEGPSILRIQQVVRGDSAAYFCASSGQGAHGYTFGSGTRLTVV.

CDR3 sequence: CASSGTGGFQPQHF. In nucleotides, the CDR3 is TGTGCCAGTAGTGGGACAGGGGGCTTTCAGCCCCAGCATTTT. V usage is TRBV19 and J usage is TRBJ1-5; 12 nucleotides agree with TRBD1. Germline CDR1 reads LNHDA; CDR2 reads SQIVND (reference sequence). J was trimmed by 6 bases and V by 5 bases; bases with no gene match: 2. There are 14 residues in the CDR3. Full variable domain (rest looked up from reference TRBV19 and TRBJ1-5): DGGITQSPKYLFRKEGQNVTLSCEQNLNHDAMYWYRQDPGQGLRLIYYSQIVNDFQKGDIAEGYSVSREKKESFPLTVTSAQKNPTAFYLCASSGTGGFQPQHFGDGTRLSIL.

The J gene is TRBJ2-2, the V gene TRBV19; a possible D gene is TRBD2 (5 bases). V lost 1 base, J lost 4 bases, and 7 bases lay in between. This CDR3 is built from 14 residues. The germline gives CDR1 LNHDA, CDR2 SQIVND (reference sequence). Here the CDR3 DNA reads TGTGCCAGTAGTATAGTTGGGAGCACCGGGGAGCTGTTTTTT. It yields the protein CASSIVGSTGELFF.

The rearrangement joins TRBV18 to TRBJ1-3; 8 bases line up with TRBD1. The CDR3 runs to 14 residues. V gave up 6 bases and J gave up 8 bases; unmatched junction bases: 9. CDR1 is KGHSH, CDR2 LQKENI, per germline. CDR3 residues: CASSPTGAEDTIYF. The CDR3 coding sequence is TGTGCCAGCTCGCCGACAGGGGCTGAAGACACCATATATTTT.

The CDR3 protein is CASSLAGPTGELFF. CDR3 DNA: TGTGCCAGCAGCCTAGCGGGTCCCACCGGGGAGCTGTTTTTT. The rearrangement links TRBV5-4 to TRBJ2-2; 8 bases line up with TRBD2. The germline V gene encodes CDR1 SGHNT and CDR2 YYREEE (reference sequence). The CDR3 totals 14 residues. V shed 4 bases and J 4 bases; nucleotides not matched to a gene: 3.

The chain links TRBV28 to TRBJ1-3, with 9 nucleotides matching TRBD1. CDR1 MDHEN and CDR2 SYDVKM come from the germline V gene. The CDR3 runs to 14 residues. J was trimmed by 4 bases and V by 10 bases; bases with no gene match: 8. Here the CDR3 DNA reads TGTGCCACTTCATACAGGGGGCGAGGAAACACCATATATTTT. It specifies CATSYRGRGNTIYF.

The gene calls are TRBV9 and TRBJ1-3; D perhaps matches TRBD1 (5 bases). Germline values: CDR1 SGDLS, CDR2 YYNGEE. V lost 3 bases, J lost 1 base, and 14 bases lay in between. The CDR3 loop spans 16 amino acids. CDR3 coding DNA: TGTGCCAGCAGCGGACCAGGGTTGAAATCTGGAAACACCATATATTTT. This translates into CASSGPGLKSGNTIYF.

The chain combines TRBV4-2 with TRBJ1-1; tentative D call: TRBD1 (5 bases). V lost 3 bases, J lost 12 bases, and 20 bases lay in between. CDR1 is LGHNA and CDR2 is YNFKEQ in the germline V gene. The CDR3 length is 14 residues. The DNA of the CDR3 is TGTGCCAGCAGCCATCAGCAGGGTGATGGCGAGACTTTCTTT. The encoded protein is CASSHQQGDGETFF.

The chain combines TRBV4-1 with TRBJ1-2, with TRBD1 matching over 10 bases. Germline-derived CDR1 and CDR2 are MGHRA and YSYEKL. This CDR3 is built from 16 residues. V was pared by 3 bases and J by 4 bases, with 8 bases of the junction left unmatched. CDR3 sequence (DNA): TGCGCCAGCAGCCAGGATGACAGGGGGCCTAGCTATGGCTACACCTTC. It codes for CASSQDDRGPSYGYTF.

The V call is TRBV27, the J call TRBJ2-7; 8 bases are a match to TRBD2. Germline V gene lookup returns CDR1 MNHEY and CDR2 SMNVEV (reference sequence). After removal of 2 bases from V and 10 bases from J, the junction contained 4 bases not matched to a gene. This CDR3 is built from 12 residues. The CDR3 protein is CASSLSGSGQYF. DNA of the CDR3: TGTGCCAGCAGTTTAAGCGGGAGTGGCCAGTACTTC.

This sequence joins TRBV11-2 and TRBJ2-7, with TRBD1 as a possible D gene (7 bases). The CDR3 has 16 amino acids. Germline V lookup: CDR1 SGHAT, CDR2 FQNNGV. Deletions cut 5 bases from V and 3 bases from J, with 20 bases between. Here the CDR3 DNA reads TGTGCCAGCAGCCCGGGATACAGGGGACTCCACTACGAGCAGTACTTC. Its protein product is CASSPGYRGLHYEQYF.

The J gene is TRBJ2-1, the V gene TRBV9; possible D gene TRBD2, 5 bases. The V gene lost 4 bases and the J gene lost 4 bases, with 12 bases spanning the gap. Germline V gene sequence: CDR1 SGDLS, CDR2 YYNGEE. This CDR3 contains 14 residues. In nucleotides, the CDR3 is TGTGCCAGCAGCACGAGCGGAGCTTACAATGAGCAGTTCTTC. Amino acids: CASSTSGAYNEQFF.

The chain has TRBV28 and TRBJ1-5; D might be TRBD1 (5 bases). The germline V and J ends were trimmed by 7 bases and 4 bases, with 17 bases remaining between them. The CDR3 runs 15 residues. Germline CDR1 MDHEN, CDR2 SYDVKM. Written as DNA, the CDR3 is TGTGCCAGCATTAAGAGGGGAGGAGGGAATCAGCCCCAGCATTTT. This codes for CASIKRGGGNQPQHF.

The chain has TRBV12-5 and TRBJ2-2; 9 nucleotides match TRBD1. CDR3 length: 15 residues. The junction had 6 bases not matched to a gene; V was cut back by 7 bases and J by 3 bases. Germline V gene lookup returns CDR1 LGHNT and CDR2 FRNRAP. CDR3 bases: TGTGCTAGTGTTCCGGGACAGGGAGACACCGGGGAGCTGTTTTTT. Translation gives CASVPGQGDTGELFF.

The V and J genes are TRBV28 and TRBJ2-7, with D possibly matching TRBD1 (5 bases). CDR3 length: 16 residues. Germline CDR1 MDHEN, CDR2 SYDVKM. V was trimmed by 5 bases and J by 3 bases, leaving 20 bases between them. The CDR3, as DNA: TGTGCCAGCAGTCAGTATCCAGGGCGCGCAGGCTACGAGCAGTACTTC. This encodes CASSQYPGRAGYEQYF.

CDR3: CASSYDRARGYTF. The CDR3 DNA follows: TGTGCCAGCAGTTACGACAGGGCCCGAGGCTACACCTTC. The chain is built from TRBV6-5 and TRBJ1-2, with TRBD1 matching 7 bases. V dropped 2 bases and J dropped 8; count of bases not matched to a gene: 5. There are 13 residues in the CDR3. Germline V gene lookup returns CDR1 MNHEY and CDR2 SVGAGI.

V gene TRBV5-8 combines with J gene TRBJ1-2, with a possible D match to TRBD1 (6 bases). The CDR3 has 15 residues. V dropped 4 bases and J dropped 4 bases, with 17 bases sitting between them. Germline lookup yields CDR1 SGHTS and CDR2 YDEGEE. For the CDR3, the DNA is TGTGCCAGCAGCCTCACCCTGGGGGGGCTCTATGGCTACACCTTC. This codes for CASSLTLGGLYGYTF.

The V gene is TRBV19, the J gene TRBJ1-5; no firm D call. This CDR3 is built from 16 residues. Germline CDR1 reads LNHDA; CDR2 reads SQIVND (reference sequence). V lost 3 bases and J 4 bases, leaving 16 bases between the germline ends. This chain's CDR3 is CASSISDGWRNQPQHF. In nucleotides, the CDR3 is TGTGCCAGTAGTATTAGCGACGGTTGGAGGAATCAGCCCCAGCATTTT.

This rearrangement joins TRBV11-2 to TRBJ2-1; tentative D call: TRBD2 (6 bases). The germline V gene encodes CDR1 SGHAT and CDR2 FQNNGV. CDR3 length: 15 residues. V lost 6 bases to trimming and J lost 4 bases, with 16 bases between them. CDR3 nucleotides: TGTGCCAGCAGTTACAGCGGGTTCTTTTACAATGAGCAGTTCTTC. This translates into CASSYSGFFYNEQFF.

The rearrangement uses TRBV6-5 and TRBJ2-3; TRBD1 matches at 7 bases. Germline lookup yields CDR1 MNHEY and CDR2 SVGAGI. This CDR3 has 13 amino acids. Trimming cost V 5 bases and J 4 bases; bases outside gene matches: 3. CDR3 sequence: CASSTGAPDTQYF. The CDR3 DNA follows: TGTGCCAGCAGTACAGGGGCCCCAGATACGCAGTATTTT.

V gene TRBV7-8 combines with J gene TRBJ2-1; tentative D call: TRBD2 (7 bases). V dropped 5 bases and J dropped 6 bases, with 14 bases sitting between them. The germline gives CDR1 SGHVS, CDR2 FQNEAQ. The CDR3 consists of 14 residues. The CDR3 nucleotides are TGTGCCAGCAGCGACGGGCGGGGGCCCAATGAGCAGTTCTTC. As protein: CASSDGRGPNEQFF.

CDR3 sequence (DNA): TGTGCCAGCAGCCCCCGGACAGGGGTTGAAAAACTGTTTTTT. Protein: CASSPRTGVEKLFF. The rearrangement uses TRBV5-4 and TRBJ1-4; 9 bases are shared with TRBD1. The V gene's germline CDR1 is SGHNT and CDR2 YYREEE (reference sequence). This CDR3 has 14 residues. The trim removed 4 bases at V and 7 bases at J, leaving 5 bases unmatched.

The V and J genes are TRBV6-5 and TRBJ1-5; a possible D gene is TRBD1 (5 bases). V was clipped by 6 bases and J by 4 bases, with 13 bases between them. The V gene's germline CDR1 is MNHEY and CDR2 SVGAGI. The CDR3 is 14 residues long. CDR3 DNA sequence: TGTGCCAGCAGACCGGGGACTGAGAATCAGCCCCAGCATTTT. Encoded protein: CASRPGTENQPQHF.

This chain uses TRBV19 with TRBJ1-2; D gene unclear. CDR3 length: 13 residues. The germline V gene encodes CDR1 LNHDA and CDR2 SQIVND (reference sequence). Trimming left V 1 base short and J 4 bases short, with 7 bases between. The CDR3 sequence: CASSIVALYGYTF. The CDR3 coding sequence is TGTGCCAGTAGTATAGTCGCACTCTATGGCTACACCTTC.

The chain joins TRBV7-2 to TRBJ2-7, with 7 bases matching TRBD1. V dropped 4 bases and J dropped 0; count of bases not matched to a gene: 15. The germline V gene has CDR1 SGHTA and CDR2 FQGNSA. The length of the CDR3 is 18 residues. The CDR3 nucleotides read TGTGCCAGCAGCTCGAGAGGGGGCACGGTCGGCGGCTCCTACGAGCAGTACTTC. As protein: CASSSRGGTVGGSYEQYF.

J is TRBJ2-1 and V is TRBV9, with D perhaps matching TRBD2 (5 bases). V was trimmed by 4 bases and J by 4 bases, leaving 18 bases between them. Germline CDR1 reads SGDLS; CDR2 reads YYNGEE. The CDR3 runs 16 residues. The CDR3 sequence is CASSPPLIAQYNEQFF. The CDR3, as DNA: TGTGCCAGCAGCCCACCCCTGATAGCGCAATACAATGAGCAGTTCTTC.

V gene TRBV18 combines with J gene TRBJ2-3; TRBD2 aligns across 13 bases. This CDR3 has 16 amino acids. Germline CDR1 reads KGHSH; CDR2 reads LQKENI. The V gene end was trimmed by 4 bases and the J gene end by 1 base; junction bases not matched to a gene: 2. CDR3 protein: CASSRTSGGGTDTQYF. The CDR3 bases are TGTGCCAGCTCACGTACTAGCGGGGGGGGCACAGATACGCAGTATTTT. The whole variable domain, remainder taken from reference TRBV18 and TRBJ2-3, is NAGVMQNPRHLVRRRGQEARLRCSPMKGHSHVYWYRQLPEEGLKFMVYLQKENIIDESGMPKERFSAEFPKEGPSILRIQQVVRGDSAAYFCASSRTSGGGTDTQYFGPGTRLTVL.

V gene TRBV27 combines with J gene TRBJ1-1; the D is unclear. The length of the CDR3 is 12 residues. Germline V CDR1 and CDR2: MNHEY, SMNVEV (reference sequence). The V end was cut by 6 bases, the J end by 5 bases, with 10 bases between. In DNA, the CDR3 is TGTGCCAGCAGGGCGGGCGGGACTGAAGCTTTCTTT. Amino acids: CASRAGGTEAFF.

The chain links TRBV30 to TRBJ1-1; D may be TRBD1 (5 bases). From germline, CDR1 is GTSNPN and CDR2 SVGIG (reference sequence). This CDR3 region has 13 residues. V was shortened by 2 bases and J by 4 bases, with 11 bases between the two germline ends. CDR3 nucleotide sequence: TGTGCCTGGAGTACCACGGGGGGCACTGAAGCTTTCTTT. Its protein product is CAWSTTGGTEAFF.